The sequence of this T cell receptor (beta chain) was determined in a study of CD8 T cells in Susac syndrome. The CDR3 has 14 amino acids. Trimming took off 2 bases at V and 2 bases at J, with 10 bases between the two ends. Random hexamers were used to reverse transcribe the RNA input (about 0.45 to 1 ug). TCRdb redid the calling of the immunoSEQ multiplex PCR reads with MiXCR, one entry per CDR3 protein. The sample carries tens of thousands of distinct CDR3 sequences, about 95% recorded once. The TCR sequence derives from a human donor with multiple sclerosis. The chain employs TRBV6-7 and TRBJ2-7; weak D call: TRBD2 (6 bases). TRBV6-7 is identified as an open reading frame with a role that is uncertain. The sample was CD8+ T cells from PBMCs. CDR3 residues: CASSYPRETYEQYF. CDR3 nucleotides: TGTGCCAGCAGTTACCCCCGGGAGACCTACGAGCAGTACTTC.